The clone carrying this T cell receptor beta chain was observed at least ten times. What it recognizes is unknown. This CDR3 has 16 amino acids. Trimming cost V 5 bases and J 0 bases, with 14 bases left between them. Germline CDR1 reads SGHAT; CDR2 reads FQDESV (reference sequence). The sample originates from a study of T cells in Graves' hyperthyroidism and ophthalmopathy. General study results and limits: Most thyroid clonotypes expanded above 0.001 appeared in blood too.

Authors of the study amplified TCR beta CDR3 regions from RNA transcripts. Carried out on the TCR CDR3, a first-round RT-PCR used the HTBI primer set. TCRdb independently ran MiXCR on the multiplex PCR reads; one entry per CDR3 protein. This sample has some 500,000 distinct CDR3 sequences, with 13% to 15% found just once. This clonotype was sampled from a woman aged 18-29 years with Graves' hyperthyroidism. The rearrangement uses TRBV11-1 and TRBJ2-1; perhaps TRBD2 as D (6 bases). Material for sequencing was blood. This CDR3 reads CASSIMRGSSYNEQFF. The CDR3 DNA reads TGTGCCAGCAGCATCATGCGGGGCAGCTCCTACAATGAGCAGTTCTTC.